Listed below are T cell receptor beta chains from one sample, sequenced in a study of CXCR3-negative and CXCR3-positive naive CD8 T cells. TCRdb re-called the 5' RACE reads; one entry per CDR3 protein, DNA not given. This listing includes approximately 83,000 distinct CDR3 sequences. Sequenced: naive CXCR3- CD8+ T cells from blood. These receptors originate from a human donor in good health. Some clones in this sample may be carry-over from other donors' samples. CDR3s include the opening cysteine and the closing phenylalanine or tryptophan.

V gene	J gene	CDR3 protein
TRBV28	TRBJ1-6	CASSLTGSSGPLHF
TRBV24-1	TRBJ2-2	CATSDWDGGDTGELFF
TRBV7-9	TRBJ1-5	CASSLRGQPDQPQHF
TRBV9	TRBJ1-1	CASQAGTGGNTEAFF
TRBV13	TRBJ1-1	CASRRVVSGYTEAFF
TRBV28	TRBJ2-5	CASSLAPGETQYF
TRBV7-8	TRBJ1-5	CASSLVGGGDQPQHF
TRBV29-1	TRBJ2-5	CSVDVGLSTQETQYF
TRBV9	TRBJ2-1	CASTANRWTSRNEQFF
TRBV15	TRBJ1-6	CATSRGSGQTRLHF
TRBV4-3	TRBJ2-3	CASSQATGGLADTQYF
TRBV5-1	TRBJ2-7	CASSSLPGPPYEQYF
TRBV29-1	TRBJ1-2	CSVERPGGGGNGYTF
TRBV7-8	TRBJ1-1	CASSRGQGMNTEAFF
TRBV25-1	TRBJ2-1	CASRPGGMNEQFF
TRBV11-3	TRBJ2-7	CASSLYPGYEQYF
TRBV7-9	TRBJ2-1	CASSFPSTGREEQFF
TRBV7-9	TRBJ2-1	CASPDGNEQFF
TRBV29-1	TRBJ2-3	CSVAPGEGGTDTQYF
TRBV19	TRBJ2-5	CASSILGRAKETQYF
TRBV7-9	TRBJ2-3	CASSSAGGTDTQYF
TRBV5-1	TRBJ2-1	CASSLAGSEQFF
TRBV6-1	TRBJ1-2	CASSEDGTVVVYGYTF